Listed below are T cell receptor beta chains from one sample, sequenced in a study of T-cell memory formation after mild COVID-19. A single record per CDR3 protein comes from TCRdb applying MiXCR to the 5' RACE reads. This sample has around 340,000 distinct CDR3 sequences, with roughly 15% found just once. Material for sequencing was PBMCs or a T cell subset sorted from them (not recorded which). Receptor source: a man younger than 35 who had mild COVID-19 (a few samples of this study predate the infection). Cell type and time point are not known. The CDR3 runs from the conserved cysteine through the conserved F or W. The order of the fields is clone size, D gene, V gene, J gene, CDR3 protein, CDR3 DNA. The D gene is left open where the match is weak. Clone size is shown for a subset of rows, as once, few, many or a class of expanded clone.

abundance: once; d_gene: NA; v_gene: TRBV27; j_gene: TRBJ1-1; CDR3aa: CASSLKGGRDTEAFF; CDR3nt: TGTGCCAGCAGTTTAAAGGGAGGCAGAGACACTGAAGCTTTCTTT
abundance: few; d_gene: TRBD1; v_gene: TRBV7-6; j_gene: TRBJ2-5; CDR3aa: CASSRQGETQYF; CDR3nt: TGTGCCAGCAGTCGACAGGGGGAGACCCAGTACTTC
abundance: NA; d_gene: NA; v_gene: TRBV11-2; j_gene: TRBJ2-2; CDR3aa: CASSFSIYQSTGELFF; CDR3nt: TGTGCCAGCAGCTTTTCCATCTATCAGTCCACCGGGGAGCTGTTTTTT
abundance: few; d_gene: NA; v_gene: TRBV4-3; j_gene: TRBJ2-5; CDR3aa: CASSQAPTFQETQYF; CDR3nt: TGCGCCAGCAGCCAGGCTCCGACCTTTCAAGAGACCCAGTACTTC
abundance: few; d_gene: TRBD1; v_gene: TRBV4-1; j_gene: TRBJ1-2; CDR3aa: CASSQETGIVRYGYTF; CDR3nt: TGCGCCAGCAGCCAAGAGACAGGGATCGTCCGCTATGGCTACACCTTC
abundance: many; d_gene: TRBD1; v_gene: TRBV5-1; j_gene: TRBJ1-6; CDR3aa: CASRQGDNSPLHF; CDR3nt: TGCGCCAGCAGACAGGGGGACAATTCACCCCTCCACTTT
abundance: few; d_gene: NA; v_gene: TRBV24-1; j_gene: TRBJ1-6; CDR3aa: CATPATSSYNSPLHF; CDR3nt: TGTGCCACCCCCGCGACGAGCTCCTATAATTCACCCCTCCACTTT
abundance: NA; d_gene: TRBD2; v_gene: TRBV20-1; j_gene: TRBJ2-1; CDR3aa: CSARGLAGGTYNEQFF; CDR3nt: TGCAGTGCTAGAGGACTAGCGGGGGGGACCTACAATGAGCAGTTCTTC
abundance: few; d_gene: TRBD2; v_gene: TRBV6-2/TRBV6-3; j_gene: TRBJ2-7; CDR3aa: CASRRTSGEQYF; CDR3nt: TGTGCCAGCAGGCGTACTAGCGGCGAGCAGTACTTC
abundance: many; d_gene: TRBD1; v_gene: TRBV6-2/TRBV6-3; j_gene: TRBJ2-7; CDR3aa: CASGDRVGSYEQYF; CDR3nt: TGTGCCAGCGGAGACAGGGTGGGCTCCTACGAGCAGTACTTC
abundance: NA; d_gene: NA; v_gene: TRBV10-2; j_gene: TRBJ2-3; CDR3aa: CASSVMVWDTQYF; CDR3nt: TGCGCCAGCAGTGTCATGGTGTGGGATACGCAGTATTTT
abundance: NA; d_gene: NA; v_gene: TRBV7-2; j_gene: TRBJ2-7; CDR3aa: CASSLRENEQYF; CDR3nt: TGTGCCAGCAGCTTACGCGAGAACGAGCAGTACTTC
abundance: many; d_gene: TRBD1; v_gene: TRBV12-3/TRBV12-4; j_gene: TRBJ2-7; CDR3aa: CASSLGGRSYEQYF; CDR3nt: TGTGCCAGCAGCCTAGGGGGCCGTTCCTACGAGCAGTACTTC
abundance: NA; d_gene: NA; v_gene: TRBV29-1; j_gene: TRBJ2-3; CDR3aa: CSVAQDTQYF; CDR3nt: TGCAGCGTTGCTCAAGATACGCAGTATTTT
abundance: NA; d_gene: NA; v_gene: TRBV27; j_gene: TRBJ1-6; CDR3aa: CASSFRFPTSPLHF; CDR3nt: TGTGCCAGCAGTTTTAGGTTTCCTACTTCACCCCTCCACTTT
abundance: few; d_gene: TRBD2; v_gene: TRBV7-9; j_gene: TRBJ2-7; CDR3aa: CASSPGGGYEQYF; CDR3nt: TGTGCCAGCAGCCCCGGCGGGGGCTACGAGCAGTACTTC
abundance: NA; d_gene: TRBD1; v_gene: TRBV7-2; j_gene: TRBJ1-2; CDR3aa: CASSRAGTGVNYGYTF; CDR3nt: TGTGCCAGCAGTAGAGCCGGGACAGGGGTTAACTATGGCTACACCTTC
abundance: many; d_gene: NA; v_gene: TRBV20-1; j_gene: TRBJ2-7; CDR3aa: CSADTGDSYEQYF; CDR3nt: TGCAGTGCTGACACCGGGGACTCCTACGAGCAGTACTTC
abundance: many; d_gene: TRBD2; v_gene: TRBV7-2; j_gene: TRBJ2-1; CDR3aa: CASSFSGGEYNEQFF; CDR3nt: TGTGCCAGCAGCTTTAGCGGGGGGGAGTACAATGAGCAGTTCTTC
abundance: NA; d_gene: NA; v_gene: TRBV6-5; j_gene: TRBJ1-5; CDR3aa: CASRLPRTESNQPQHF; CDR3nt: TGTGCCAGCAGACTTCCCAGGACAGAAAGCAATCAGCCCCAGCATTTT
abundance: NA; d_gene: NA; v_gene: TRBV29-1; j_gene: TRBJ2-7; CDR3aa: CSVGGATYSEQYF; CDR3nt: TGCAGCGTTGGAGGAGCGACCTATAGCGAGCAGTACTTC
abundance: NA; d_gene: NA; v_gene: TRBV11-2; j_gene: TRBJ2-5; CDR3aa: CASTWTDSGETQYF; CDR3nt: TGTGCCAGCACCTGGACGGACAGCGGAGAGACCCAGTACTTC
abundance: few; d_gene: TRBD1; v_gene: TRBV12-3/TRBV12-4; j_gene: TRBJ1-5; CDR3aa: CASSGTGRGQPQHF; CDR3nt: TGTGCCAGCAGCGGGACAGGGAGAGGTCAGCCCCAGCATTTT
abundance: NA; d_gene: TRBD1; v_gene: TRBV7-9; j_gene: TRBJ1-5; CDR3aa: CASSLGGGQGLDQPQHF; CDR3nt: TGTGCCAGCAGCTTAGGAGGGGGACAGGGATTGGATCAGCCCCAGCATTTT
abundance: few; d_gene: TRBD1; v_gene: TRBV4-3; j_gene: TRBJ1-1; CDR3aa: CASSQSQGSMNTEAFF; CDR3nt: TGCGCCAGCAGCCAATCACAGGGGAGCATGAACACTGAAGCTTTCTTT
abundance: NA; d_gene: NA; v_gene: TRBV6-2/TRBV6-3; j_gene: TRBJ1-5; CDR3aa: CASSLSPGGNNQPQHF; CDR3nt: TGTGCCAGCAGCCTCTCCCCGGGTGGGAACAATCAGCCCCAGCATTTT
abundance: few; d_gene: TRBD1; v_gene: TRBV6-2/TRBV6-3; j_gene: TRBJ1-6; CDR3aa: CASRLDRGRSPLHF; CDR3nt: TGTGCCAGCAGACTGGACAGGGGACGCTCACCCCTCCACTTT
abundance: NA; d_gene: TRBD1; v_gene: TRBV7-6; j_gene: TRBJ2-5; CDR3aa: CASSLALGQGEETQYF; CDR3nt: TGTGCCAGCAGCTTAGCGCTCGGACAGGGGGAGGAGACCCAGTACTTC
abundance: NA; d_gene: TRBD2; v_gene: TRBV5-4; j_gene: TRBJ2-2; CDR3aa: CASSPGGAMNTGELFF; CDR3nt: TGTGCCAGCAGCCCCGGGGGGGCTATGAACACCGGGGAGCTGTTTTTT
abundance: few; d_gene: NA; v_gene: TRBV5-1; j_gene: TRBJ2-7; CDR3aa: CASSFTLRGPYEQYF; CDR3nt: TGCGCCAGCAGCTTCACTCTACGGGGACCTTACGAGCAGTACTTC
abundance: few; d_gene: TRBD1; v_gene: TRBV20-1; j_gene: TRBJ1-6; CDR3aa: CSARNLEGAYNSPLHF; CDR3nt: TGCAGTGCTCGAAACCTGGAGGGGGCGTATAATTCACCCCTCCACTTT
abundance: NA; d_gene: NA; v_gene: TRBV7-9; j_gene: TRBJ2-2; CDR3aa: CASSSSGPNTGELFF; CDR3nt: TGTGCCAGCAGCAGTTCAGGGCCCAACACCGGGGAGCTGTTTTTT
abundance: NA; d_gene: NA; v_gene: TRBV5-1; j_gene: TRBJ2-3; CDR3aa: CASSRREPTDTQYF; CDR3nt: TGCGCCAGCAGCCGCAGGGAACCCACAGATACGCAGTATTTT
abundance: few; d_gene: TRBD1; v_gene: TRBV9; j_gene: TRBJ2-3; CDR3aa: CASSASGTGNTDTQYF; CDR3nt: TGTGCCAGCAGCGCCTCCGGGACAGGGAACACAGATACGCAGTATTTT
abundance: NA; d_gene: NA; v_gene: TRBV19; j_gene: TRBJ2-2; CDR3aa: CASSISARHTGELFF; CDR3nt: TGTGCCAGTAGTATAAGCGCAAGACACACCGGGGAGCTGTTTTTT
abundance: few; d_gene: NA; v_gene: TRBV4-1; j_gene: TRBJ1-1; CDR3aa: CASSQEAGPAFF; CDR3nt: TGCGCCAGCAGCCAAGAGGCAGGGCCAGCTTTCTTT
abundance: NA; d_gene: TRBD1; v_gene: TRBV27; j_gene: TRBJ2-3; CDR3aa: CASSLGQGKDTQYF; CDR3nt: TGTGCCAGCAGTTTGGGACAGGGAAAAGATACGCAGTATTTT
abundance: many; d_gene: TRBD2; v_gene: TRBV7-7; j_gene: TRBJ2-2; CDR3aa: CASSSRLATNTGELFF; CDR3nt: TGTGCCAGCAGCTCTCGACTAGCGACGAACACCGGGGAGCTGTTTTTT
abundance: few; d_gene: NA; v_gene: TRBV5-1; j_gene: TRBJ2-1; CDR3aa: CASSLVQSSYNEQFF; CDR3nt: TGCGCCAGCAGCTTGGTACAGAGCTCCTACAATGAGCAGTTCTTC
abundance: NA; d_gene: NA; v_gene: TRBV15; j_gene: TRBJ1-2; CDR3aa: CATSRSSFNYGYTF; CDR3nt: TGTGCCACCAGCAGGTCGTCGTTTAACTATGGCTACACCTTC
abundance: few; d_gene: NA; v_gene: TRBV21-1; j_gene: TRBJ2-7; CDR3aa: CASRDRGQRTYEQYF; CDR3nt: TGTGCCAGCAGGGACAGGGGTCAGAGGACCTACGAGCAGTACTTC
abundance: few; d_gene: NA; v_gene: TRBV20-1; j_gene: TRBJ2-1; CDR3aa: CSAGNQMSSYNEQFF; CDR3nt: TGCAGTGCCGGAAACCAAATGAGCTCCTACAATGAGCAGTTCTTC